This TCR beta chain was sequenced in a study of cytotoxic CD8 clonotypes in ibrutinib-treated CLL (dated by TCRdb to the early 2020s). In terms of the full investigation: The cohort was composed of around twelve relapsed/refractory and about 15 treatment-naive patients; IGHV unmutated status was identified in 17 patients. Responses were partial in some 24 patients and complete in 2; after median 68 months follow-up, some 15 stayed in remission and roughly twelve progressed. The response samples were drawn at a median of around eleven months into treatment, with a range of about 6 to 36 months. On average, each sample had some 250,000 productive templates and 94,082 productive rearrangements. Of the 70 to 100 people in the trial, 25 to 30 had longitudinal samples available. Cryopreserved peripheral blood mononuclear cells were obtained prior to treatment, at the time of response, and at either disease progression or sustained remission. Every sample from remission and from progressive disease was obtained while the patients were still on ibrutinib.

On a MiSeq, deep resolution sequencing aimed for a depth between 1 in 1 million and 1 in 200,000 T cells, with each clonotype covered approximately 10x on average. The immunoSEQ hsTCRB Kit was used to generate TCR beta libraries. Turning to the authors' computational methods: ImmunoSEQ Data Assistant and ImmunoSEQ Analyzer were used for data analysis, and V, D and J genes were assigned according to IMGT definitions. Clonality, with values ranging from 0 to 1, was calculated as one minus the normalized Shannon entropy of productive rearrangement frequencies. Public clonotype analysis was restricted to overrepresented clonotypes comprising at least 0.05% of each patient's repertoire. Repertoires from 10 to 15 age-matched healthy donors in immuneACCESS were used as clonality controls. Entries here come from immuneACCESS through TCRdb and include only in-frame sequences with V and J called. Some clones fail to appear in such tables; in the studies checked, an unresolved V gene covers under half of the shortfall, and the cause of the remainder is unknown. V and J calls and clone size are as listed in that table; D and trimming were resolved from the DNA. The sample records more than 140,000 clones, around three quarters of which are singletons. The ten biggest clones cover roughly a quarter of the sample.

Remarks on this clone: Its antigen remains undetermined. It has no much larger one-base neighbor in the sample; base qualities were not kept.

General findings and caveats noted by the study authors: Baseline clonality was found to be higher than that of age-matched healthy donors and was strongly correlated with circulating CD8+ T-cell counts. Clonality increased at ibrutinib response, stayed stable in sustained remission, and fell back toward baseline at progression. Public clonotypes were rare and either shrank or stayed stable during treatment, and the rise in clonality at ibrutinib response reflected expansion of private clonotypes. Lymph node repertoires were not examined, and the timing of sampling was not matched between patients in sustained remission and those whose disease progressed.

The germline V gene (reference sequence) supplies CDR1 GTSNPN and CDR2 SVGIG. V sheds 3 bases and J sheds 2 bases, leaving 11 bases between their ends. The CDR3 numbers 13 residues from cysteine through phenylalanine. Only CDR3 DNA remains: 39 bases, in frame from the first base. The time point label corresponds to: more than 10 months on ibrutinib. For TCR beta library preparation, roughly 2 micrograms of genomic DNA were extracted from the cryopreserved PBMCs. High-throughput TCR beta sequencing was performed on longitudinal blood samples from CLL patients receiving ibrutinib monotherapy. Patients were enrolled in a phase 2 open-label single-center ibrutinib monotherapy trial.

The rearrangement combines TRBV30 with TRBJ2-7, with the D gene possibly TRBD1 or TRBD2, each one fitting 5 bases. The TCR comes from a human donor with chronic lymphocytic leukemia. Sequenced here: PBMCs, sampled after 12 months of ibrutinib treatment. The CDR3 here reads CAWRGTGTYEQYF. The nucleotide sequence is TGTGCCTGGAGGGGGACGGGGACCTACGAGCAGTACTTC.